This TCR beta chain emerged from a study of Graves' ophthalmopathy and Graves' hyperthyroidism. A note on this clonotype: Its antigen is undetermined.

The CDR3 covers 16 residues. Germline-derived CDR1 and CDR2 are LNHDA and SQIVND (reference sequence). Trimming cost V 7 bases and J 1 base, with 16 bases left between them. Study-wide findings and caveats: A majority of expanded thyroid clonotypes exceeding 0.001 frequency were likewise present in blood. With a specificity of around 77% and a sensitivity of 70.59%, the model predicted ophthalmopathy progression.

Reliance was placed on clinical symptoms, serum thyroxine, TRAb, thyroid ultrasound and orbital computed tomography for diagnosis. It was from about 10 ml of fresh peripheral blood that the PBMCs came. Amplifying from RNA transcripts, the study obtained TCR beta CDR3 regions. After a first-round RT-PCR with HTBI primers, a second-round multiplex PCR was run. A single record per CDR3 protein comes from TCRdb applying MiXCR to the multiplex PCR reads. This sample has around 670,000 distinct CDR3 sequences, with roughly 41% found just once. The clonotype comes from an adult man with Graves' ophthalmopathy. The sample was peripheral blood. The chain has TRBV19 and TRBJ1-4; the D is unclear. This CDR3 is CASTPGGFGTNEKLFF. CDR3 nucleotides: TGTGCCAGTACCCCGGGAGGGTTTGGAACTAATGAAAAACTGTTTTTT.